Here is one T cell receptor beta chain with its context. The antigen is not known. CDR3 length: 14 amino acids. V shed 3 bases and J shed 3 bases, with 13 bases lying between them. Germline V gene sequence: CDR1 SGDLS, CDR2 YYNGEE. With a J-beta primer mix and a sample-barcoded 5' primer, a second PCR ran about 7 to 12 cycles. TCRdb reprocessed the 5' RACE reads with MiXCR, giving one entry per CDR3 protein. This sample has about 1 million distinct CDR3 sequences; more than 35% occur once, and the top ten carry 18%. The sample comes from a study of blood T cells in healthy people across ages. General study points: Possibly, changes in expanded clonotypes were confounded because donor CMV status was unknown.

The chain recombines TRBV9 with TRBJ2-7; tentative D call: TRBD2 (6 bases). The sequence was obtained from a woman between 55 and 75 years old in good health. The specimen was blood. Written as DNA, the CDR3 is TGTGCCAGCAGCGCTGAAGGGACTGGCTACGAGCAGTACTTC. Translating gives CASSAEGTGYEQYF.